This is a list of T cell receptor beta chains from one sample in a study of T cell responses to AZD1222 COVID-19 vaccine. Measured with immunoSEQ multiplex PCR; TCRdb has only the in-frame clones, and not every one. The data hold about 140,000 clones, with around 93% observed a single time. Here the sequenced sample was peripheral blood, taken 28 days after the second AZD1222 dose. These receptors originate from an adult who received the AZD1222 COVID-19 vaccine. Both conserved end residues are part of each CDR3. Fields, in order: D gene, J gene, V gene, clone size, CDR3 protein, CDR3 DNA. The D gene is left open where the match is weak. Not all rows give a size; the values are once, few, many and, for expanded clones, a class.

d_call: TRBD1
j_call: TRBJ2-7
v_call: TRBV7-6
clone_size: -
cdr3_aa: CASSTGQGRGAYEQYF
cdr3_nt: TGTGCCAGCAGCACCGGACAGGGGAGAGGGGCCTACGAGCAGTACTTC

d_call: -
j_call: TRBJ1-4
v_call: TRBV19
clone_size: -
cdr3_aa: CASSMTITNEKLFF
cdr3_nt: TGTGCCAGTAGTATGACAATCACAAATGAAAAACTGTTTTTT

d_call: TRBD1
j_call: TRBJ1-2
v_call: TRBV7-3
clone_size: -
cdr3_aa: CASSSPEDRAYGYTF
cdr3_nt: TGTGCCAGCAGCTCGCCCGAGGACAGGGCCTATGGCTACACCTTC

d_call: -
j_call: TRBJ1-1
v_call: TRBV14
clone_size: -
cdr3_aa: CASSQGQTMNTEAFF
cdr3_nt: TGTGCCAGCAGCCAAGGGCAGACCATGAACACTGAAGCTTTCTTT

d_call: TRBD2
j_call: TRBJ2-1
v_call: TRBV6-5
clone_size: -
cdr3_aa: CASAKGLAGEQFF
cdr3_nt: TGTGCCAGCGCGAAAGGACTAGCGGGGGAGCAGTTCTTC

d_call: TRBD2
j_call: TRBJ2-1
v_call: TRBV14
clone_size: -
cdr3_aa: CASSLSGTSGRVFF
cdr3_nt: TGTGCCAGCAGCCTCTCCGGGACTAGCGGTCGCGTGTTCTTC

d_call: TRBD1
j_call: TRBJ1-1
v_call: TRBV18
clone_size: -
cdr3_aa: CASSPQTGGNTEAFF
cdr3_nt: TGTGCCAGCTCACCACAGACAGGGGGGAACACTGAAGCTTTCTTT

d_call: -
j_call: TRBJ2-7
v_call: TRBV3-1/TRBV3-2
clone_size: -
cdr3_aa: CASSHGGNRYEQYF
cdr3_nt: TGTGCCAGCAGCCACGGCGGGAATCGTTACGAGCAGTACTTC

d_call: TRBD2
j_call: TRBJ2-5
v_call: TRBV15
clone_size: -
cdr3_aa: CATSRDRASGRETQYF
cdr3_nt: TGTGCCACCAGCAGAGATAGGGCTAGCGGGAGAGAGACCCAGTACTTC

d_call: TRBD2
j_call: TRBJ2-2
v_call: TRBV5-1
clone_size: -
cdr3_aa: CASSAPGLAGMDPGELFF
cdr3_nt: TGCGCCAGCAGCGCCCCCGGACTAGCGGGAATGGACCCCGGGGAGCTGTTTTTT

d_call: -
j_call: TRBJ2-6
v_call: TRBV7-8
clone_size: -
cdr3_aa: CASSLAGGWANVLTF
cdr3_nt: TGTGCCAGCAGCTTAGCCGGGGGCTGGGCCAACGTCCTGACTTTC

d_call: -
j_call: TRBJ1-5
v_call: TRBV6-6
clone_size: -
cdr3_aa: CASSWTSNQPQHF
cdr3_nt: TGTGCCAGCAGTTGGACAAGCAATCAGCCCCAGCATTTT

d_call: -
j_call: TRBJ1-6
v_call: TRBV27
clone_size: few
cdr3_aa: CASSGRHDYNSPLHF
cdr3_nt: TGTGCCAGCAGTGGCAGACACGACTATAATTCACCCCTCCACTTT

d_call: TRBD1
j_call: TRBJ2-1
v_call: TRBV19
clone_size: -
cdr3_aa: CASSADRGPEQFF
cdr3_nt: TGTGCCAGTAGTGCCGACAGGGGGCCTGAGCAGTTCTTC

d_call: TRBD1
j_call: TRBJ1-2
v_call: TRBV3-1/TRBV3-2
clone_size: -
cdr3_aa: CASSQLAGQGDGYTF
cdr3_nt: TGTGCCAGCAGCCAACTCGCTGGACAGGGGGACGGCTACACCTTC

d_call: TRBD1
j_call: TRBJ2-7
v_call: TRBV4-1
clone_size: -
cdr3_aa: CASSPGTGPSYEQYF
cdr3_nt: TGCGCCAGCAGCCCAGGGACAGGGCCTTCCTACGAGCAGTACTTC

d_call: -
j_call: TRBJ1-1
v_call: TRBV5-5
clone_size: -
cdr3_aa: CASSLSGASRRYTEAFF
cdr3_nt: TGTGCCAGCAGCTTATCGGGAGCCTCCCGACGATACACTGAAGCTTTCTTT

d_call: -
j_call: TRBJ1-2
v_call: TRBV11-2
clone_size: -
cdr3_aa: CASSLGAGANYGYTF
cdr3_nt: TGTGCCAGCAGCTTGGGAGCGGGGGCTAACTATGGCTACACCTTC

d_call: TRBD1
j_call: TRBJ2-7
v_call: TRBV11-1
clone_size: -
cdr3_aa: CASSFAGTGSYEQYF
cdr3_nt: TGTGCCAGCAGCTTCGCCGGGACAGGCTCCTACGAGCAGTACTTC

d_call: TRBD1
j_call: TRBJ1-1
v_call: TRBV5-1
clone_size: -
cdr3_aa: CASTPGQGRMNTEAFF
cdr3_nt: TGCGCCAGCACCCCGGGACAGGGGAGGATGAACACTGAAGCTTTCTTT

d_call: TRBD2
j_call: TRBJ2-1
v_call: TRBV19
clone_size: -
cdr3_aa: CASSPWTSADEQFF
cdr3_nt: TGTGCCAGTAGTCCTTGGACTAGCGCTGATGAGCAGTTCTTC

d_call: -
j_call: TRBJ1-4
v_call: TRBV19
clone_size: -
cdr3_aa: CASRAPGTPEGEKLFF
cdr3_nt: TGTGCCAGTAGAGCTCCAGGGACTCCCGAAGGTGAAAAACTGTTTTTT

d_call: TRBD1
j_call: TRBJ2-5
v_call: TRBV18
clone_size: -
cdr3_aa: CASSPQSGTGGETQYF
cdr3_nt: TGTGCCAGCTCACCACAGTCCGGGACAGGGGGAGAGACCCAGTACTTC

d_call: -
j_call: TRBJ2-3
v_call: TRBV5-1
clone_size: -
cdr3_aa: CASSSGTWNTDTQYF
cdr3_nt: TGCGCCAGCAGCTCCGGGACTTGGAACACAGATACGCAGTATTTT

d_call: TRBD2
j_call: TRBJ2-5
v_call: TRBV28
clone_size: -
cdr3_aa: CASSPGASGRVRREETQYF
cdr3_nt: TGTGCCAGCAGTCCTGGGGCTAGCGGGAGGGTAAGGCGGGAAGAGACCCAGTACTTC

d_call: -
j_call: TRBJ2-7
v_call: TRBV27
clone_size: few
cdr3_aa: CASRRAIASGTYEQYF
cdr3_nt: TGTGCCAGCAGACGAGCCATAGCGAGTGGCACCTACGAGCAGTACTTC

d_call: -
j_call: TRBJ2-7
v_call: TRBV14
clone_size: -
cdr3_aa: CASSPGRDWIYEQYF
cdr3_nt: TGTGCCAGCAGCCCTGGAAGGGACTGGATTTACGAGCAGTACTTC

d_call: TRBD1
j_call: TRBJ2-2
v_call: TRBV5-6
clone_size: -
cdr3_aa: CASSLDRGTGELFF
cdr3_nt: TGTGCCAGCAGCTTGGACAGGGGTACCGGGGAGCTGTTTTTT

d_call: -
j_call: TRBJ1-1
v_call: TRBV7-8
clone_size: -
cdr3_aa: CASSSSWTRGTEAFF
cdr3_nt: TGTGCCAGCAGCTCCTCGTGGACAAGGGGGACTGAAGCTTTCTTT

d_call: TRBD1
j_call: TRBJ2-7
v_call: TRBV5-4
clone_size: -
cdr3_aa: CATTAAGQASYEQYF
cdr3_nt: TGTGCCACCACCGCCGCGGGACAGGCCTCCTACGAGCAGTACTTC

d_call: -
j_call: TRBJ1-4
v_call: TRBV2
clone_size: -
cdr3_aa: CASSASRGADEKLFF
cdr3_nt: TGTGCCAGCAGTGCCTCCCGGGGGGCGGATGAAAAACTGTTTTTT

d_call: -
j_call: TRBJ2-4
v_call: TRBV6-2/TRBV6-3
clone_size: -
cdr3_aa: CASSTPDPAKNIQYF
cdr3_nt: TGTGCCAGCAGTACCCCGGACCCGGCCAAAAACATTCAGTACTTC

d_call: -
j_call: TRBJ1-2
v_call: TRBV19
clone_size: -
cdr3_aa: CASSTLIRGGYTF
cdr3_nt: TGTGCCAGTAGTACCCTAATCAGGGGTGGCTACACCTTC

d_call: -
j_call: TRBJ2-5
v_call: TRBV28
clone_size: -
cdr3_aa: CASSAGPTTTQYF
cdr3_nt: TGTGCCAGCAGCGCAGGACCGACCACAACCCAGTACTTC

d_call: -
j_call: TRBJ2-7
v_call: TRBV10-2
clone_size: -
cdr3_aa: CASSEGAMRGYSYEQYF
cdr3_nt: TGCGCCAGCAGTGAGGGGGCTATGAGGGGGTATTCCTACGAGCAGTACTTC

d_call: TRBD1
j_call: TRBJ1-3
v_call: TRBV20-1
clone_size: -
cdr3_aa: CSASSQAGGSGNTIYF
cdr3_nt: TGCAGTGCTAGTTCTCAGGCAGGGGGGTCCGGAAACACCATATATTTT

d_call: TRBD1
j_call: TRBJ1-4
v_call: TRBV10-2
clone_size: -
cdr3_aa: CASKGQGNEKLFF
cdr3_nt: TGCGCCAGCAAGGGACAGGGTAATGAAAAACTGTTTTTT

d_call: TRBD2
j_call: TRBJ2-5
v_call: TRBV18
clone_size: -
cdr3_aa: CASSPPRTSGRAAETQYF
cdr3_nt: TGTGCCAGCTCACCACCGAGGACTAGCGGGAGGGCAGCGGAGACCCAGTACTTC

d_call: -
j_call: TRBJ1-1
v_call: TRBV6-5
clone_size: -
cdr3_aa: CAVRATEAFF
cdr3_nt: TGTGCCGTCAGAGCCACTGAAGCTTTCTTT

d_call: -
j_call: TRBJ2-7
v_call: TRBV19
clone_size: -
cdr3_aa: CASSRAQSYEQYF
cdr3_nt: TGTGCCAGTAGTAGGGCCCAGTCCTACGAGCAGTACTTC

d_call: -
j_call: TRBJ1-1
v_call: TRBV2
clone_size: -
cdr3_aa: CASSDRNTEAFF
cdr3_nt: TGTGCCAGCAGTGACCGGAACACTGAAGCTTTCTTT

d_call: -
j_call: TRBJ2-5
v_call: TRBV28
clone_size: -
cdr3_aa: CASSFRVTQYF
cdr3_nt: TGTGCCAGCAGTTTTCGAGTAACCCAGTACTTC

d_call: -
j_call: TRBJ1-1
v_call: TRBV6-5
clone_size: -
cdr3_aa: CASIPSLNTEAFF
cdr3_nt: TGTGCCAGCATTCCCAGTTTGAACACTGAAGCTTTCTTT

d_call: TRBD2
j_call: TRBJ2-3
v_call: TRBV5-1
clone_size: -
cdr3_aa: CASSSGLPSTDTQYF
cdr3_nt: TGCGCCAGCAGCTCGGGACTACCTAGCACAGATACGCAGTATTTT

d_call: TRBD1
j_call: TRBJ1-4
v_call: TRBV27
clone_size: once
cdr3_aa: CASSLDRINEKLFF
cdr3_nt: TGTGCCAGCAGTTTGGACAGGATTAATGAAAAACTGTTTTTT

d_call: TRBD1
j_call: TRBJ1-4
v_call: TRBV7-2
clone_size: -
cdr3_aa: CASSSGTGLEKLFF
cdr3_nt: TGTGCCAGCAGCTCGGGGACAGGGTTGGAAAAACTGTTTTTT

d_call: TRBD1
j_call: TRBJ2-7
v_call: TRBV13
clone_size: -
cdr3_aa: CASSWGTGGGEQYF
cdr3_nt: TGTGCCAGCAGCTGGGGGACAGGGGGTGGCGAGCAGTACTTC